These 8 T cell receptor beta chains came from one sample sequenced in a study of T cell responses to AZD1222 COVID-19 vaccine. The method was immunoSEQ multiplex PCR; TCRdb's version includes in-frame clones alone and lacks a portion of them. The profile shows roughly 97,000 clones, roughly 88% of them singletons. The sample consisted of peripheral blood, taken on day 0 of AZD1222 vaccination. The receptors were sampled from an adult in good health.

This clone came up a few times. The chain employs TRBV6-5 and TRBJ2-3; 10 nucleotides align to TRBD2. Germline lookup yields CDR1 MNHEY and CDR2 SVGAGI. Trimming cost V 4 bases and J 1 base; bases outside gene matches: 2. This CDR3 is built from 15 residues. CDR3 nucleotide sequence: TGTGCCAGCAGTTCCCTAGCGGGGGGCACAGATACGCAGTATTTT. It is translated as CASSSLAGGTDTQYF.

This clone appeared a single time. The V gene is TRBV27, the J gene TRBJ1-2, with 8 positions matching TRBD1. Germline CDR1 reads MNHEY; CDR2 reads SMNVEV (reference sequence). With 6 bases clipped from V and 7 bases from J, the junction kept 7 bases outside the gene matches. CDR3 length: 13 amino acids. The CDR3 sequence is CASRYQGASGYTF. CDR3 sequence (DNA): TGTGCCAGCAGGTATCAGGGGGCATCTGGCTACACCTTC.

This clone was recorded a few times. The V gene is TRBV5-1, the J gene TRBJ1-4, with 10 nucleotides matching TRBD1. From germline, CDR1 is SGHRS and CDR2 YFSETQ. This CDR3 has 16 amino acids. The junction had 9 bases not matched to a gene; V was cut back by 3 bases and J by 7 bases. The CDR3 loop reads CASSWSGTGVGEKLFF. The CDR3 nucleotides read TGCGCCAGCAGCTGGTCCGGGACAGGGGTCGGTGAAAAACTGTTTTTT.

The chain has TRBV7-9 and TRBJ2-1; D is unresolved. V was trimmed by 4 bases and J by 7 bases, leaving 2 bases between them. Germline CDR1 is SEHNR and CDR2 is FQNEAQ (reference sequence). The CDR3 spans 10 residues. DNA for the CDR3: TGTGCCAGCAGCTCGAATGAGCAGTTCTTC. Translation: CASSSNEQFF.

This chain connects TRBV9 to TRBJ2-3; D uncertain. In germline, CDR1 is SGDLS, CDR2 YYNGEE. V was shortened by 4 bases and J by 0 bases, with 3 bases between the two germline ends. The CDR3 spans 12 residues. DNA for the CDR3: TGTGCCAGCAGCATAAGCACAGATACGCAGTATTTT. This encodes CASSISTDTQYF. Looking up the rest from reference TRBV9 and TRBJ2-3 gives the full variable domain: DSGVTQTPKHLITATGQRVTLRCSPRSGDLSVYWYQQSLDQGLQFLIQYYNGEERAKGNILERFSAQQFPDLHSELNLSSLELGDSALYFCASSISTDTQYFGPGTRLTVL.

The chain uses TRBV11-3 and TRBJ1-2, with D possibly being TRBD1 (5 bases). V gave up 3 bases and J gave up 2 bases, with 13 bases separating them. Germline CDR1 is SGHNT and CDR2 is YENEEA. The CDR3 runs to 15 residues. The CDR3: CASSLGGTANYGYTF. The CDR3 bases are TGTGCCAGCAGCTTGGGGGGGACGGCGAACTATGGCTACACCTTC.

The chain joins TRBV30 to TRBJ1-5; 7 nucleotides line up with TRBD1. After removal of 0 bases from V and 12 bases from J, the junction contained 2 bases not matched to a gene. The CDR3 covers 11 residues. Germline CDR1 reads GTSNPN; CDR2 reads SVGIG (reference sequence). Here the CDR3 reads CAWSVRGIQHF. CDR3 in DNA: TGTGCCTGGAGTGTCAGGGGGATCCAGCATTTT.

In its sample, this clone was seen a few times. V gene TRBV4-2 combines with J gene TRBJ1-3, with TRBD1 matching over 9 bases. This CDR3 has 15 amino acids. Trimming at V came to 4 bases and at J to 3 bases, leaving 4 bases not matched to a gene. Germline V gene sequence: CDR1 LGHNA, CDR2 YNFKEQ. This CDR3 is CASSPRQGGGNTIYF. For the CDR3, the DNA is TGTGCCAGCAGCCCCAGACAGGGGGGTGGAAACACCATATATTTT.